This T cell receptor (beta chain) was recovered during a study of T cell changes during pregnancy in multiple sclerosis. The data were produced by immunoSEQ multiplex PCR, yet TCRdb's version contains in-frame clones alone and is incomplete. The sample contains more than 60,000 clones, roughly nine tenths of which appear only once. The ends were cut back, 0 bases at V and 5 bases at J, with 10 bases in the middle. Looked up from germline, CDR1 is MNHEY and CDR2 is SVGAGI. This CDR3 contains 14 residues. This material consisted of peripheral blood, taken in the second trimester of pregnancy. The chain carries TRBV6-5 and TRBJ1-1; no reliable D call. This TCR derives from a female donor with multiple sclerosis, enrolled in a pregnancy study. The CDR3 DNA reads as TGTGCCAGCAGTTACTCGCCAGGTAGTACTGAAGCTTTCTTT. It codes for CASSYSPGSTEAFF.